The subject of this entry is one TCR beta chain. V was pared by 0 bases and J by 2 bases, with 11 bases between. Germline CDR1 is SGHTA and CDR2 is FQGTGA. The length of the CDR3 is 15 residues. These data are taken from a study of T-cell reconstitution after alpha-beta-depleted transplantation in children. Preparing the TCRbeta library involved the use of unique molecular identifiers. TCRdb re-called the PCR reads through MiXCR, storing one row per CDR3 protein. The sample has some 500,000 distinct CDR3 sequences, around 18% seen once. The chain couples TRBV7-3 to TRBJ2-7; D is uncertain. This sequence originates from a human donor who donated a stem cell graft to a child with acute lymphoblastic leukemia. This material consisted of PBMCs from the stem cell graft donor, taken from the stem cell graft. Written as DNA, the CDR3 is TGTGCCAGCAGCTTAACCGGAGACCAGACCTACGAGCAGTACTTC. Its protein is CASSLTGDQTYEQYF.